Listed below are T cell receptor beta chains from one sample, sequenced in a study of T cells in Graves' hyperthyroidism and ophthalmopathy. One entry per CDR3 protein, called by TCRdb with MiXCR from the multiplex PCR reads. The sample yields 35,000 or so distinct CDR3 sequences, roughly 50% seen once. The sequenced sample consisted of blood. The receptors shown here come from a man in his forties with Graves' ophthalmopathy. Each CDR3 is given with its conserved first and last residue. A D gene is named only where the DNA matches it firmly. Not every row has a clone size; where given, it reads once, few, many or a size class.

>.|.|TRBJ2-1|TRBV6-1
TGTGCCAGCAGTGTGACGAGCAGGGGCAATGAGCAGTTCTTC
CASSVTSRGNEQFF
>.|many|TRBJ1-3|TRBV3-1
TGTGCCAGCAGCCAAGTTGCTGGCTTGGGAAACACCATATATTTT
CASSQVAGLGNTIYF
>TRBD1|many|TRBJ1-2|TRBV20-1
TGCAGTGCTAGCCTTCCCGGGACAGGGGGCTATGGCTACACCTTC
CSASLPGTGGYGYTF
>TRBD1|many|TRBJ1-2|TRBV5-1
TGCGCCAGCAGCACGACAGGGAAAGTCTACACCTTC
CASSTTGKVYTF
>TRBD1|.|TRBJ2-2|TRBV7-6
TGTGCCAGCAGCACCGGGACAGGGGGCGCGAACACCGGGGAGCTGTTTTTT
CASSTGTGGANTGELFF
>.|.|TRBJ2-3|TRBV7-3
TGTGCCAGCAGCCCCGCTGGCGGGGACCCAGAGACGCAGTATTTT
CASSPAGGDPETQYF
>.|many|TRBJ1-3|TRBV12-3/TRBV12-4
TGTGCCAGCAGTTTTGGACGCCGAGTCTCTGGAAACACCATATATTTT
CASSFGRRVSGNTIYF
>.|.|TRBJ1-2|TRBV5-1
TGCGCCAGCCGCGAACGGGAGAACTATGGCTACACCTTC
CASRERENYGYTF
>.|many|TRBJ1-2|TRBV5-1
TGCGCCAGCAGCTTGGCCCGGGTAGACTATGGCTACACCTTC
CASSLARVDYGYTF
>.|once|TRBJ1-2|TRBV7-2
TGTGCCAGCAGCCCACTCGACTATGGCTACACCTTC
CASSPLDYGYTF
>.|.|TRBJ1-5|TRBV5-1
TGCGTCAGCAGCCGAAGCGGGTCCACAGATACGCAGCATTTT
CVSSRSGSTDTQHF
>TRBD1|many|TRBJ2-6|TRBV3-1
TGTGCCAGCAGCCGACGGGGGACAGGGGGCTCTGGGGCCAACGTCCTGACTTTC
CASSRRGTGGSGANVLTF
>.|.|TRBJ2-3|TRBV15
TGTGCCACCAGCAGTTCCTTAGCAGTTACAGATACGCAGTATTTT
CATSSSLAVTDTQYF
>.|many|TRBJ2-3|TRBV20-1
TGCAGTGCTCCTCTGCTAGGGGGGCGCACAGATACGCAGTATTTT
CSAPLLGGRTDTQYF
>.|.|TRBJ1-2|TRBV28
TGTGCCAGCAGTCCGGCGGGGGATGGCTACACCTTC
CASSPAGDGYTF
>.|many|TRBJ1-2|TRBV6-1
TGTGCCAGCATCCAGGGTCGGAACTATGGCTACACCTTC
CASIQGRNYGYTF
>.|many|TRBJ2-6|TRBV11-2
TGTGCCAGCAGCTTAGGGGCCAACGTCCTGACTTTC
CASSLGANVLTF
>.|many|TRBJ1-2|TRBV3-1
TGTGCCAGCAGCCAAGATCCTACATGGGACTATGGCTACACCTTC
CASSQDPTWDYGYTF
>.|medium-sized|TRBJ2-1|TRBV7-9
TGTGCCAGCAGTTTGGGACTCTTCTTGATCTTC
CASSLGLFLIF
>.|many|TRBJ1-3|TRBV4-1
TGCGCCAGCAGCCAAAGCGTGGGGGCGAACTCTGGAAACACCATATATTTT
CASSQSVGANSGNTIYF
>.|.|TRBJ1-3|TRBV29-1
TGCAGCGTTGAAAGGGCTGGCACCATATATTTT
CSVERAGTIYF
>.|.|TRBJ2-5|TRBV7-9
TGTGCCAGCAGCTTACTAGGGACCGTTGAAGAGACCCAGTACTTC
CASSLLGTVEETQYF
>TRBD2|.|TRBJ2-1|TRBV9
TGTGCCAGCAGCGTCCTGACTAGCGGGAGTAGTGAGCAGTTCTTC
CASSVLTSGSSEQFF
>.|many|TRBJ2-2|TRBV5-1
TGCGCCAGCAAATATGGGGGTACCGGGGAGCTGTTTTTT
CASKYGGTGELFF
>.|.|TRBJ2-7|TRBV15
TGTGCCACCAGCAGAGATACGGGAGACCTTACGTACGAGCAGTACTTC
CATSRDTGDLTYEQYF
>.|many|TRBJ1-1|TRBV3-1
TGTGCCAGCAGCCAGAGACAGACAGGTAGGGACACTGAAGCTTTCTTT
CASSQRQTGRDTEAFF
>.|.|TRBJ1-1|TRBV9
TGTGCCAGCAGCGTAGAGGACACAAATGAAGCTTTCTTT
CASSVEDTNEAFF
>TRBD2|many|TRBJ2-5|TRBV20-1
TGCAGTGCTAGAGTTCTACTAGCGGGATTTCACCCCCCAGAGACCCAGTACTTC
CSARVLLAGFHPPETQYF
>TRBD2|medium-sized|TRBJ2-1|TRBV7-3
TGTGCCAGCAGCTTAAACGGGAGGGGTGGTGAGCAGTTCTTC
CASSLNGRGGEQFF
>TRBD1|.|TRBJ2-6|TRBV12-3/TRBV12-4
TGTGCCAGCAGAATATCCGGGACAGGGGACAACGTCCTGACTTTC
CASRISGTGDNVLTF
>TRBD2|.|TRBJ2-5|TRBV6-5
TGTGCCAGCAGTTACTCGAGGGGACTAGCGGGGGGGCCCCGAGAGACCCAGTACTTC
CASSYSRGLAGGPRETQYF
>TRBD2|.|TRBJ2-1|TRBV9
TGTGCCAGCAGCCCCCTTGGTAGCGGGGGTTACAATGAGCAGTTCTTC
CASSPLGSGGYNEQFF
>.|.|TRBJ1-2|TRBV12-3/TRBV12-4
TGTGCCAGCAGCCTAATGGCGGGGACGGCTGGAAACACCTTC
CASSLMAGTAGNTF
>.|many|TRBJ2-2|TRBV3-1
TGTGCCAGCAGCAACGGGGCGGGCGGGGAGCTGTTTTTT
CASSNGAGGELFF
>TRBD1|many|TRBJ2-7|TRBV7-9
TGTGCCAGCAGCTCCCTGGGGGGGGGACAGGGTTCTGGAGAGCAGTACTTC
CASSSLGGGQGSGEQYF
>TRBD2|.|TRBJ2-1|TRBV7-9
TGTGCCAGCAGCTTGAGTAGCGGGAGCAATGAGCAGTTCTTC
CASSLSSGSNEQFF
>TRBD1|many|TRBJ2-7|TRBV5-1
TGCGCCAGCAGCTTAGACAGGGACTACGAGCAGTACTTC
CASSLDRDYEQYF
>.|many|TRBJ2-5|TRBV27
TGTGCCAGCATCGGGGCAGAGACCCAGTACTTC
CASIGAETQYF
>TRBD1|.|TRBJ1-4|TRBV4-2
TGTGCCAGCAGCCAAGAACGGGACAGGTCTTCCACTAATGAAAAACTGTTTTTT
CASSQERDRSSTNEKLFF
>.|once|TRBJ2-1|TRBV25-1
.
CASSMMRGDYICSATPRDLPFF
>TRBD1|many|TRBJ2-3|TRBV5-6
TGTGCCAGCAGCTCGGACAGGCGGGCAGATACGCAGTATTTT
CASSSDRRADTQYF
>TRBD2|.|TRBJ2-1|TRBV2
TGTGCCAGCAGCGTCAGGGGCGGGGGGGCCTCTTTCTCCTACAATGAGCAGTTCTTC
CASSVRGGGASFSYNEQFF
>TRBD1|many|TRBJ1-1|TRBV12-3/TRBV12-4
TGTGCCAGCAGTTTGGGGGACAGGGTAGTGCGGCGTAACACTGAAGCTTTCTTT
CASSLGDRVVRRNTEAFF
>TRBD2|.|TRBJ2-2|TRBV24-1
TGTGCCACCAGTGATTCACCGGGACTAGCGGGAGGACTCTCCGGGGAGCTGTTTTTT
CATSDSPGLAGGLSGELFF
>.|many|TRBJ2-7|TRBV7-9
TGTGCCAGCAGCCCGGTGGGGGGAGGCTACGAGCAGTACTTC
CASSPVGGGYEQYF
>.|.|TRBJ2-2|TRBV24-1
TGTGCCACCGGGACACCGGGGGAGCGGTTTTTT
CATGTPGERFF
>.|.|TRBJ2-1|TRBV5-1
TGCGCCAGCAGCTTGGGGGCGGGTAAATACAATGAGCAGTTCTTC
CASSLGAGKYNEQFF
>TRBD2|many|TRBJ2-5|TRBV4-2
TGTGCCAGCAGCCATGCACCGGGACTAGCGGGAAAAGAGACCCAGTACTTC
CASSHAPGLAGKETQYF
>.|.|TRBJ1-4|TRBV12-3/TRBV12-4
TGTGCCAGCAGTTTGAGGGTCGGCAATGAAAAACTGTTTTTT
CASSLRVGNEKLFF